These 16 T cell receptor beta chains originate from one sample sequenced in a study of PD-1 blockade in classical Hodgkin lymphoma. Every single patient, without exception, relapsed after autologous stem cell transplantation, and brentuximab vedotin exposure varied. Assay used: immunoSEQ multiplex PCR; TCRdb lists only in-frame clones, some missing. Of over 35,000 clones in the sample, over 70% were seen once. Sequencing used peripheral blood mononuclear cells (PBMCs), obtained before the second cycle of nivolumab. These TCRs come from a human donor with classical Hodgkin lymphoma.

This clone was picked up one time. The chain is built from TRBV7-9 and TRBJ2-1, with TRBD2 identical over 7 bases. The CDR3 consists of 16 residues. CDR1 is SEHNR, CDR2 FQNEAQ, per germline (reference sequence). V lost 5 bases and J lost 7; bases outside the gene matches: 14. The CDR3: CASSPTRTSLGNEQFF. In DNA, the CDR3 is TGTGCCAGCAGCCCCACCCGGACTAGTCTGGGTAATGAGCAGTTCTTC.

Here the CDR3 DNA reads TGTGCCAGCAGCCAACTTAAGTCCTCGGAGAATCAGCCCCAGCATTTT. As protein: CASSQLKSSENQPQHF. The chain combines TRBV5-8 with TRBJ1-5; D gene ambiguous. CDR1 and CDR2 from the germline V gene are SGHTS and YDEGEE. The CDR3 length is 16 residues. V was pared by 4 bases and J by 4 bases, with 18 bases between.

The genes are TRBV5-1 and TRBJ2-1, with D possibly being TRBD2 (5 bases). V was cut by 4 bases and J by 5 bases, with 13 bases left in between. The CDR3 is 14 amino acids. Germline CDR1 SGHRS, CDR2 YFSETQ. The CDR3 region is CASSVQAANNEQFF. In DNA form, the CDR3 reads TGCGCCAGCAGCGTACAAGCGGCAAACAATGAGCAGTTCTTC.

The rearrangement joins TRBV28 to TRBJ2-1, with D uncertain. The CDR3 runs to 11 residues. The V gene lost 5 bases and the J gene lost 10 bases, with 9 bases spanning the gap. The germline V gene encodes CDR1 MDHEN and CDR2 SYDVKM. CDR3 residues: CASSAGPEQFF. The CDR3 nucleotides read TGTGCCAGCAGTGCCGGCCCCGAGCAGTTCTTC.

The CDR3 reads CASSLALAASYNEQFF. Here the CDR3 DNA reads TGTGCCAGCAGCTTAGCCCTAGCGGCGTCCTACAATGAGCAGTTCTTC. The V gene is TRBV7-9, the J gene TRBJ2-1, with TRBD2 matching over 7 bases. V lost 0 bases to trimming and J lost 1 base; unmatched junction nucleotides: 3. CDR3 size: 16 residues. The germline V gene encodes CDR1 SEHNR and CDR2 FQNEAQ (reference sequence). The full variable domain, in which reference TRBV7-9 and TRBJ2-1 provide the parts outside the CDR3, is DTGVSQNPRHKITKRGQNVTFRCDPISEHNRLYWYRQTLGQGPEFLTYFQNEAQLEKSRLLSDRFSAERPKGSFSTLEIQRTEQGDSAMYLCASSLALAASYNEQFFGPGTRLTVL.

Here the CDR3 DNA reads TGTGCCAGCAGTGGTGTCAGCTCTGGAAACACCATATATTTT. The encoded protein is CASSGVSSGNTIYF. V and J are TRBV2 and TRBJ1-3; D is undetermined. The germline V gene encodes CDR1 SNHLY and CDR2 FYNNEI. V was pared by 4 bases and J by 0 bases, with 7 bases between. The CDR3 is 14 residues long.

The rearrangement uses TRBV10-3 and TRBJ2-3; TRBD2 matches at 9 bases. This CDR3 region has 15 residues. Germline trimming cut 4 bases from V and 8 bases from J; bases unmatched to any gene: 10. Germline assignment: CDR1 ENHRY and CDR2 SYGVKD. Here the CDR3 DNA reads TGTGCCATCAGTGCGGAGCGGGGGGCACAGGGTACGCAGTATTTT. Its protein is CAISAERGAQGTQYF.

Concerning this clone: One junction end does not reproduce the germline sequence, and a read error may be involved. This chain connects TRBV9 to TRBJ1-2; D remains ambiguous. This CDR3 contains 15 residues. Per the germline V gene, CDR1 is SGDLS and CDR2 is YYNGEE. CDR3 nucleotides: TGTGCCCGCAGCCCCGTGCGGAACCCTAACTATGGCTACACCTTC. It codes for CARSPVRNPNYGYTF. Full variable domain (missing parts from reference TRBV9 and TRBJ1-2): DSGVTQTPKHLITATGQRVTLRCSPRSGDLSVYWYQQSLDQGLQFLIQYYNGEERAKGNILERFSAQQFPDLHSELNLSSLELGDSALYFCARSPVRNPNYGYTFGSGTRLTVV.

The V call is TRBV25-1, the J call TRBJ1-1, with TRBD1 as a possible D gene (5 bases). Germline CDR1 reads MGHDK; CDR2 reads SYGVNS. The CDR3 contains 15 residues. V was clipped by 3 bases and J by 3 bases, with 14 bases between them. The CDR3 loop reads CASSEAISGDTEAFF. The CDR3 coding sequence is TGTGCCAGCAGTGAGGCCATATCGGGGGACACTGAAGCTTTCTTT. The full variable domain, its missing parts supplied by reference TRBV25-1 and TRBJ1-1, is EADIYQTPRYLVIGTGKKITLECSQTMGHDKMYWYQQDPGMELHLIHYSYGVNSTEKGDLSSESTVSRIRTEHFPLTLESARPSHTSQYLCASSEAISGDTEAFFGQGTRLTVV.

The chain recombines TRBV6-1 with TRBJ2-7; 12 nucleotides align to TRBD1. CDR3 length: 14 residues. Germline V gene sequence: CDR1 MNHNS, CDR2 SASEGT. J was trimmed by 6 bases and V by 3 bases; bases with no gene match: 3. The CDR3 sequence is CASSDGTGGIEQYF. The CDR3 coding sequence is TGTGCCAGCAGTGACGGGACAGGGGGCATCGAGCAGTACTTC.

CDR3 nucleotides: TGTGCCAGCAGCCCGCAGGGGAGGGGCACTGAAGCTTTCTTT. It yields the protein CASSPQGRGTEAFF. The chain uses TRBV7-3 and TRBJ1-1; the D gene is possibly TRBD1 (6 bases). The CDR3 has 14 amino acids. Deletions cut 5 bases from V and 4 bases from J, with 14 bases between. Germline lookup yields CDR1 SGHTA and CDR2 FQGTGA.

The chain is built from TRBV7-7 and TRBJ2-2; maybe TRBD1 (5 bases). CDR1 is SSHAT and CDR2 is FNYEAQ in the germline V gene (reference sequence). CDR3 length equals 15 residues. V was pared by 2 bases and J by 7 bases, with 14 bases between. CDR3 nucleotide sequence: TGTGCCAGCAGCTTACTACCAGGGAACGTCGGGGAGCTGTTTTTT. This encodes CASSLLPGNVGELFF.

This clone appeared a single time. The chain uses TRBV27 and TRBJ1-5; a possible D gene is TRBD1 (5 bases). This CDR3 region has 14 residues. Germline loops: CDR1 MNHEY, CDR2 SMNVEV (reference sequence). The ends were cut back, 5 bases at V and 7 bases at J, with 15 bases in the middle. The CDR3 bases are TGTGCCAGCAGTACGGTGGGGGGTTTCCAGCCCCAGCATTTT. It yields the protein CASSTVGGFQPQHF.

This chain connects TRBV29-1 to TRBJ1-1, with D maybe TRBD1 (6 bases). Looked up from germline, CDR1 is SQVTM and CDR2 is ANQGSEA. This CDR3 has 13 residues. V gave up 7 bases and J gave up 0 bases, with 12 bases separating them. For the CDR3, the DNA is TGCAGCGAGAGACGGGACATGAACACTGAAGCTTTCTTT. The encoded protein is CSERRDMNTEAFF.

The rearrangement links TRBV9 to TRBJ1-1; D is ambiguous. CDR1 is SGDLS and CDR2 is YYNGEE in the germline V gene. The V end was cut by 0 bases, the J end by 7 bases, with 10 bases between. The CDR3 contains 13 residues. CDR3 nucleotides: TGTGCCAGCAGCGTAGGAGGGTACGGTGAAGCTTTCTTT. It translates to CASSVGGYGEAFF.

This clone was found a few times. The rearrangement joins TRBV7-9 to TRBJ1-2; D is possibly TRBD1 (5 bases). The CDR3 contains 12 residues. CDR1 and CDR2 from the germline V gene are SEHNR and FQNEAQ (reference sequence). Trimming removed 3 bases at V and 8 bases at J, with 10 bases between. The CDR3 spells CASSLGPEGYTF. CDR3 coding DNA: TGTGCCAGCAGCTTGGGGCCGGAGGGCTACACCTTC. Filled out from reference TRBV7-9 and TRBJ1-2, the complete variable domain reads DTGVSQNPRHKITKRGQNVTFRCDPISEHNRLYWYRQTLGQGPEFLTYFQNEAQLEKSRLLSDRFSAERPKGSFSTLEIQRTEQGDSAMYLCASSLGPEGYTFGSGTRLTVV.